This T cell receptor (beta chain) derives from a study of early T cells in non-severe SARS-CoV-2 infection. Germline assignment: CDR1 MDHEN and CDR2 SYDVKM. This CDR3 is 13 amino acids long. V lost 6 bases to trimming and J lost 5 bases, with 14 bases between them. This clonotype was detected ten times or more. TCRdb processed the 5' RACE reads anew with MiXCR; each CDR3 protein has one entry. This table holds about 50,000 distinct CDR3 sequences, roughly 6.2% found once. This TCR was recovered from an adult who was a healthcare worker with PCR-confirmed SARS-CoV-2 infection or an uninfected control (not recorded which). This sample comprised whole blood, obtained at baseline. The chain carries TRBV28 and TRBJ2-7; maybe TRBD1 (6 bases). The DNA for the CDR3 is TGTGCCAGCAGCTATGGACAGTCCAACGAGCAGTACTTC. It yields the protein CASSYGQSNEQYF.